These T cell receptor beta chains were read from a single sample in a study of blood T cells in healthy people across ages. One entry per CDR3 protein results from TCRdb running MiXCR on the 5' RACE reads. The data show 1.5 million to 2 million distinct CDR3 sequences, roughly 32% seen once. Sequenced: blood. The receptors shown here come from a woman in her twenties or thirties in good health. Each CDR3 is given with its conserved first and last residue. Fields, in order: V gene, clone size, CDR3 length, D gene, J gene, CDR3 protein, CDR3 DNA. The D gene is left open where the match is weak. The listing skips clone size in some rows; elsewhere it reads once, few, many or a size class.

TRBV2,few,13,.,TRBJ1-5,CASRQIPRQPQHF,TGTGCCAGCAGACAGATACCACGGCAGCCCCAGCATTTT
TRBV12-3/TRBV12-4,few,18,TRBD2,TRBJ2-1,CASSFRPRPGGRGNEQFF,TGTGCCAGCAGTTTTCGGCCCCGGCCGGGCGGGAGAGGGAATGAGCAGTTCTTC
TRBV28,.,14,.,TRBJ2-6,CASADRTGANVLTF,TGTGCCAGCGCTGACAGAACTGGGGCCAACGTCCTGACTTTC
TRBV4-1,.,16,TRBD2,TRBJ2-5,CASSQDYRGGLQTQYF,TGCGCCAGCAGCCAAGATTACCGGGGGGGCCTTCAGACCCAGTACTTC
TRBV29-1,.,16,TRBD1,TRBJ1-2,CSVGGIESTGEIGYTF,TGCAGCGTTGGAGGGATTGAGTCGACAGGGGAGATTGGCTACACCTTC
TRBV6-6,few,14,.,TRBJ2-3,CASSYRHDTDTQYF,TGTGCCAGCAGTTACAGGCATGACACAGATACGCAGTATTTT
TRBV3-1,few,15,.,TRBJ2-5,CASSQQGGLEETQYF,TGTGCCAGCAGCCAACAGGGTGGGCTGGAAGAGACCCAGTACTTC
TRBV9,.,16,.,TRBJ1-2,CASSVAPGNKDYGYTF,TGTGCCAGCAGCGTAGCTCCAGGGAACAAGGACTATGGCTACACCTTC
TRBV30,few,13,.,TRBJ1-2,CAWRSDGNYGYTF,TGTGCCTGGAGGTCAGACGGTAACTATGGCTACACCTTC
TRBV6-6,.,14,.,TRBJ2-3,CASSLTSNRDTQYF,TGTGCCAGCAGCCTGACTAGTAACCGAGATACGCAGTATTTT
TRBV7-9,few,14,.,TRBJ2-1,CASSLYEGYNEQFF,TGTGCCAGCAGCTTATATGAAGGATACAATGAGCAGTTCTTC
TRBV29-1,many,10,.,TRBJ2-1,CSVRTGRQFF,TGCAGCGTCAGAACAGGACGGCAGTTCTTC
TRBV20-1,few,13,TRBD1,TRBJ1-1,CSAIGDRRAEAFF,TGCAGTGCTATAGGGGACAGGCGGGCTGAAGCTTTCTTT
TRBV27,.,16,.,TRBJ2-1,CTSSLQGSSSYNEQFF,TGTACCAGCAGTTTACAAGGATCTAGCTCCTACAATGAGCAGTTCTTC
TRBV7-9,.,14,.,TRBJ2-7,CASTHRQDGYEQYF,TGTGCCAGCACCCATAGACAGGACGGATACGAGCAGTACTTC
TRBV10-3,many,13,.,TRBJ2-3,CAIRAESTDTQYF,TGTGCCATCAGAGCGGAGAGCACAGATACGCAGTATTTT
TRBV3-1,many,14,TRBD2,TRBJ2-3,CASSPGTSRDTQYF,TGTGCCAGCAGCCCGGGGACTAGCCGCGATACGCAGTATTTT
TRBV27,.,13,.,TRBJ1-5,CASSTDGYQPQHF,TGTGCCAGCAGTACGGACGGCTATCAGCCCCAGCATTTT
TRBV4-1,many,13,.,TRBJ2-1,CASSPNSYNEQFF,TGTGCCAGCAGCCCAAACAGCTACAATGAGCAGTTCTTC
TRBV4-1,few,16,TRBD1,TRBJ2-7,CASSQDSWDRSYEQYF,TGCGCCAGCAGCCAAGATTCGTGGGACAGGTCCTACGAGCAGTACTTC
TRBV20-1,.,13,.,TRBJ1-6,CSGGPSYNSPLHF,TGCAGTGGGGGACCATCCTATAATTCACCCCTCCACTTT
TRBV28,.,16,.,TRBJ2-7,CASRAYRGSLAYEQYF,TGTGCCAGCAGGGCATATCGGGGCAGTTTAGCCTACGAGCAGTACTTC
TRBV14,.,14,.,TRBJ2-1,CASSQEEGGHEQFF,TGTGCCAGCAGCCAAGAGGAGGGGGGGCATGAGCAGTTCTTC
TRBV6-2/TRBV6-3,many,14,.,TRBJ2-1,CASSYGDRYNEQFF,TGTGCCAGCAGTTATGGGGATAGGTACAATGAGCAGTTCTTC
TRBV7-2,.,16,.,TRBJ1-5,CASSLGLGTINQPQHF,TGTGCCAGCAGCTTAGGTCTGGGGACAATCAATCAGCCCCAGCATTTT
TRBV5-1,few,15,.,TRBJ1-1,CASSPWEGQNTEAFF,TGCGCCAGCAGCCCCTGGGAGGGACAGAACACTGAAGCTTTCTTT
TRBV5-1,few,14,TRBD1,TRBJ2-1,CARFRDTGADEQFF,TGCGCCAGGTTCCGGGACACAGGGGCCGATGAGCAGTTCTTC
TRBV4-1,few,14,TRBD2,TRBJ2-7,CASSRGVASGEQYF,TGCGCCAGCAGCCGAGGGGTGGCTAGCGGGGAGCAGTACTTC
TRBV6-5,few,16,TRBD2,TRBJ2-1,CASSFTGLAGENEQFF,TGTGCCAGCAGTTTCACGGGACTAGCGGGAGAAAATGAGCAGTTCTTC
TRBV12-3/TRBV12-4,.,17,TRBD1,TRBJ1-4,CASSLEDRGLISEKRFF,TGTGCCAGCAGTTTAGAGGACAGGGGGCTTATTAGCGAAAAACGGTTTTTT
TRBV13,.,18,TRBD2,TRBJ2-5,CASRNRGRTSGKQETQYF,TGTGCCAGCAGGAATAGGGGGAGGACTAGCGGAAAGCAAGAGACCCAGTACTTC
TRBV27,few,13,.,TRBJ2-3,CASREYDTDTQYF,TGTGCCAGCAGAGAATACGACACAGATACGCAGTATTTT
TRBV9,many,15,TRBD2,TRBJ2-1,CASSVVSGGLNEQFF,TGTGCCAGCAGCGTAGTTAGCGGGGGACTCAATGAGCAGTTCTTC
TRBV27,.,16,TRBD2,TRBJ2-1,CASSSLAEGFYNEQFF,TGTGCCAGCAGTTCACTAGCGGAAGGATTCTACAATGAGCAGTTCTTC
TRBV20-1,few,15,TRBD1,TRBJ2-7,CSARDKDRASYEQYF,TGCAGTGCTAGAGATAAGGACAGGGCTTCCTACGAGCAGTACTTC
TRBV20-1,.,12,TRBD1,TRBJ2-7,CSTGQGGNEQYF,TGCAGTACTGGACAGGGGGGCAACGAGCAGTACTTC